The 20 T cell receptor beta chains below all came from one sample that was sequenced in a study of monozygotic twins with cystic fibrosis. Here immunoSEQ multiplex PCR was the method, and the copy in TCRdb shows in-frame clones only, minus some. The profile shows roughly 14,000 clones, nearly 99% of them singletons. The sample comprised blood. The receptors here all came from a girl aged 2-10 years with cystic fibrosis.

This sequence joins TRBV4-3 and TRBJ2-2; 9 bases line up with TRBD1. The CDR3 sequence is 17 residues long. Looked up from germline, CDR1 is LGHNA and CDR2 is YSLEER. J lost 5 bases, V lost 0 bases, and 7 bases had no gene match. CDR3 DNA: TGCGCCAGCAGCCAAGATCCCCCGGGACAGGGAACCGGGGAGCTGTTTTTT. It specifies CASSQDPPGQGTGELFF.

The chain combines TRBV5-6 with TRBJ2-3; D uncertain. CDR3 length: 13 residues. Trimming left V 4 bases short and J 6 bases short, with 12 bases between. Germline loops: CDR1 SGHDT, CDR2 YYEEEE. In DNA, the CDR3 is TGTGCCAGCAGCCCCCCGGGTGGGGATACGCAGTATTTT. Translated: CASSPPGGDTQYF.

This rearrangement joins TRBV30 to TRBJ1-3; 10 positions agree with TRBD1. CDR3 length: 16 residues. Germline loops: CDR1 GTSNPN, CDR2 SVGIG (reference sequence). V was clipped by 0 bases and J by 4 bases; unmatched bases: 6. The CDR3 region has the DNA TGTGCCTGGAGTGTACGACAGGGGGCCGGAGGAAACACCATATATTTT. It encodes CAWSVRQGAGGNTIYF. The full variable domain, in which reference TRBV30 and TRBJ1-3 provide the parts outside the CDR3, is SQTIHQWPATLVQPVGSPLSLECTVEGTSNPNLYWYRQAAGRGLQLLFYSVGIGQISSEVPQNLSASRPQDRQFILSSKKLLLSDSGFYLCAWSVRQGAGGNTIYFGEGSWLTVV.

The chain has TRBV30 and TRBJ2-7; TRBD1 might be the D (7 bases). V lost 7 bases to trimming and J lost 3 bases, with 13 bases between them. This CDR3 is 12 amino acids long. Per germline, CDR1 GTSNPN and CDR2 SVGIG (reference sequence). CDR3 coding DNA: TGTGCCTCGAACCAGGGGGGCTACGAGCAGTACTTC. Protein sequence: CASNQGGYEQYF.

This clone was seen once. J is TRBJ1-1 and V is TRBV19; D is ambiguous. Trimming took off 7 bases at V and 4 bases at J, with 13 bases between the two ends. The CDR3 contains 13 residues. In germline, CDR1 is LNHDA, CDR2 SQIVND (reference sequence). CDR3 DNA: TGTGCCAGTATGATTAATAGCGGCACTGAAGCTTTCTTT. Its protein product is CASMINSGTEAFF.

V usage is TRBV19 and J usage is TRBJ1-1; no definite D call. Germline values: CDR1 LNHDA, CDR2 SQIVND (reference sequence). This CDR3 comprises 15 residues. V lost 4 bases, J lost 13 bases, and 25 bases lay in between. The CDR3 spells CASSTQIGRFSKGFF. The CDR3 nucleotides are TGTGCCAGTAGTACCCAAATAGGTCGATTTTCAAAGGGTTTCTTT. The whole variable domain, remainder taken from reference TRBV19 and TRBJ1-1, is DGGITQSPKYLFRKEGQNVTLSCEQNLNHDAMYWYRQDPGQGLRLIYYSQIVNDFQKGDIAEGYSVSREKKESFPLTVTSAQKNPTAFYLCASSTQIGRFSKGFFGQGTRLTVV.

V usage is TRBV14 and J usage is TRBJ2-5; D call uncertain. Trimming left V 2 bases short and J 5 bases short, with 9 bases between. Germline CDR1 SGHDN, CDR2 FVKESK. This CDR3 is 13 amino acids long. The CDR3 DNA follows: TGTGCCAGCAGCCAATCGGATTCGGAGACCCAGTACTTC. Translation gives CASSQSDSETQYF.

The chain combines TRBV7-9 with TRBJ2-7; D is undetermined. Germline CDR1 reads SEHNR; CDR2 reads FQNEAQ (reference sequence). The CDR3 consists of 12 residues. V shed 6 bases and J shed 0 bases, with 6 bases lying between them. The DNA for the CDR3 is TGTGCCAGCAGTCATGGCTCCTACGAGCAGTACTTC. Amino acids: CASSHGSYEQYF.

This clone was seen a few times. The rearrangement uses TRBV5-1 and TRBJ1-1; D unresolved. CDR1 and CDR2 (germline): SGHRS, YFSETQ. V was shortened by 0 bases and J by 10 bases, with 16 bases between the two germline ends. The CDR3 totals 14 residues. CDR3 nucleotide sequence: TGCGCCAGCAGCTTGGCTATATCTTCCCCAAGAGCTTTCTTT. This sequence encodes CASSLAISSPRAFF.

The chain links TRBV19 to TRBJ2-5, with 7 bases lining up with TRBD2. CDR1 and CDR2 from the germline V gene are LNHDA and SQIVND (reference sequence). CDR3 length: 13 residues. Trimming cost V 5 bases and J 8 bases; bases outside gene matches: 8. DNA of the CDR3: TGTGCCAGTAGTCCCAGCGGGGATTCTACCCAGTACTTC. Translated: CASSPSGDSTQYF.

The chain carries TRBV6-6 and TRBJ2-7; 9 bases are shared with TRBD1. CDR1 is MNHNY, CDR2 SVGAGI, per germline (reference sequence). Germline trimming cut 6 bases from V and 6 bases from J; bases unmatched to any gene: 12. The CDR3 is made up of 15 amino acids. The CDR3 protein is CASSQTGTGSSEQYF. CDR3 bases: TGTGCCAGCAGCCAGACCGGGACAGGGAGTAGCGAGCAGTACTTC.

The CDR3 is CASSFGLAGEGSYEQYF. The CDR3 region has the DNA TGCGCCAGCAGCTTCGGACTAGCGGGAGAAGGGTCCTACGAGCAGTACTTC. The chain uses TRBV5-1 and TRBJ2-7; 13 bases align to TRBD2. This CDR3 region has 17 residues. V was pared by 2 bases and J by 1 base, with 6 bases of the junction left unmatched. The germline CDR1 and CDR2 sequences are SGHRS and YFSETQ.

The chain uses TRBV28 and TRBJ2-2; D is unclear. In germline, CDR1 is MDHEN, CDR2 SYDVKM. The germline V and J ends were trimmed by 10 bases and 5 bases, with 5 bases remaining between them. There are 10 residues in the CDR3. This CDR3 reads CATSTGELFF. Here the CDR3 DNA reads TGTGCCACCTCAACCGGGGAGCTGTTTTTT.

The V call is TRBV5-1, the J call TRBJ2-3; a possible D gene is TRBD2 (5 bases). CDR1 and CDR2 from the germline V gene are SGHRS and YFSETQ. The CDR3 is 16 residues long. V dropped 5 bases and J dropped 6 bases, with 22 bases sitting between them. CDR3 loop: CASRWGGSLSGDTQYF. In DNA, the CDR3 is TGCGCCAGCAGATGGGGTGGTAGCTTAAGCGGTGATACGCAGTATTTT.

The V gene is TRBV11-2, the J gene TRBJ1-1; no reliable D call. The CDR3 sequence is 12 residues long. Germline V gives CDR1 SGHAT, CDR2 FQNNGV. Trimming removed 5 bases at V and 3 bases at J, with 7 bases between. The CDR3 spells CASSGSYTEAFF. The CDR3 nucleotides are TGTGCCAGCAGCGGTTCCTACACTGAAGCTTTCTTT.

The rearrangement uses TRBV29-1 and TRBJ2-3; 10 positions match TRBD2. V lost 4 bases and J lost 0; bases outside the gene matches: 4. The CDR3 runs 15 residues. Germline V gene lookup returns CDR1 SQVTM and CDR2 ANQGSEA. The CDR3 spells CSVVVAGGSTDTQYF. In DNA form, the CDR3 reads TGCAGCGTTGTGGTAGCGGGAGGCAGCACAGATACGCAGTATTTT.

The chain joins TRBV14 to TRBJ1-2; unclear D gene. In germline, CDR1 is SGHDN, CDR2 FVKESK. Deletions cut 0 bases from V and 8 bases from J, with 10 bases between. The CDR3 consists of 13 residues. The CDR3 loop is CASSQDWYRGYTF. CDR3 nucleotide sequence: TGTGCCAGCAGCCAAGACTGGTATAGGGGCTACACCTTC.

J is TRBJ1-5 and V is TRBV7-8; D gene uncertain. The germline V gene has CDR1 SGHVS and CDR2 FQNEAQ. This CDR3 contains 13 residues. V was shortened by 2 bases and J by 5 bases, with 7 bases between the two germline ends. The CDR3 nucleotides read TGTGCCAGCAGCTTATCGGGGTATCAGCCCCAGCATTTT. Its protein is CASSLSGYQPQHF.

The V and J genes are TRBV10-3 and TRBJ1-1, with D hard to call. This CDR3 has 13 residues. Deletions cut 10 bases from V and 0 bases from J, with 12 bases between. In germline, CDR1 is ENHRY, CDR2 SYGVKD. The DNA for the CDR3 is TGTGCCACCTCGCGTTCTTTGAACACTGAAGCTTTCTTT. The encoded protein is CATSRSLNTEAFF.

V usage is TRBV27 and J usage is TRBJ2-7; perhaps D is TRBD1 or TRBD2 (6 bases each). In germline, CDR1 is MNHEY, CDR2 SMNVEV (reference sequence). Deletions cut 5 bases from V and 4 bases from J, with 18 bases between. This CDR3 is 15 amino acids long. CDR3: CASSIGGPGVYEQYF. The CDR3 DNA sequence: TGTGCCAGCAGTATCGGGGGACCAGGGGTTTACGAGCAGTACTTC.